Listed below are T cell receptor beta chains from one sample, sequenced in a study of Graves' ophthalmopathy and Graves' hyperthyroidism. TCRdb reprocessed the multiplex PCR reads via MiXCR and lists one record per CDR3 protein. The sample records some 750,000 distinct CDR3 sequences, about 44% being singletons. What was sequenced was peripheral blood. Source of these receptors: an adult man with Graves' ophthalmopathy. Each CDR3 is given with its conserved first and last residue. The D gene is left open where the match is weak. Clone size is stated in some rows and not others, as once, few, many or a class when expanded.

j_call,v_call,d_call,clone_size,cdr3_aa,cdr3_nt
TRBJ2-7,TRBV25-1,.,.,CASSESVGTTYEQYF,TGTGCCAGCAGTGAATCGGTCGGGACGACCTACGAGCAGTACTTC
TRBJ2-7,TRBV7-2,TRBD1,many,CASSRSTGTSYEQYF,TGTGCCAGCAGCCGATCGACAGGGACCTCCTACGAGCAGTACTTC
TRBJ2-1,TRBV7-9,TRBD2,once,CASSVAGGPVNEQFF,TGTGCCAGCAGCGTAGCGGGGGGGCCGGTCAATGAGCAGTTCTTC
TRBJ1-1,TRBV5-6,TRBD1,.,CASSLDRGLDTEAFF,TGTGCCAGCAGCTTGGACAGGGGGCTGGACACTGAAGCTTTCTTT
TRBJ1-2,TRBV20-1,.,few,CSAWQPTNYGYTF,TGCAGTGCGTGGCAGCCCACTAACTATGGCTACACCTTC
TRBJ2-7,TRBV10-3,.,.,CASSPTRAYEQYF,TGTGCCAGCAGCCCTACTAGGGCCTACGAGCAGTACTTC
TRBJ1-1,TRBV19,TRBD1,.,CASSTQGVITEAFF,TGTGCCAGTAGTACTCAGGGGGTAATTACTGAAGCTTTCTTT
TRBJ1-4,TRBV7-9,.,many,CASSLLGPGEKLFF,TGTGCCAGCAGCTTACTCGGACCAGGTGAAAAACTGTTTTTT
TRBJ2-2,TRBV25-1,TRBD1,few,CASSEGTVNTGELFF,TGTGCCAGCAGTGAAGGGACAGTGAACACCGGGGAGCTGTTTTTT
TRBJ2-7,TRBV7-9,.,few,CASRRNDPPEQYF,TGTGCCAGCAGACGCAATGATCCCCCCGAGCAGTACTTC
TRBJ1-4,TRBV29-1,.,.,CSVGPGLGTEKLFF,TGCAGCGTTGGTCCAGGCCTCGGCACTGAAAAACTGTTCTTT
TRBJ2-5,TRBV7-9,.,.,CASSQSPRGEGETQYF,TGCGCCAGCAGCCAATCCCCCAGGGGGGAAGGAGAGACCCAGTACTTC